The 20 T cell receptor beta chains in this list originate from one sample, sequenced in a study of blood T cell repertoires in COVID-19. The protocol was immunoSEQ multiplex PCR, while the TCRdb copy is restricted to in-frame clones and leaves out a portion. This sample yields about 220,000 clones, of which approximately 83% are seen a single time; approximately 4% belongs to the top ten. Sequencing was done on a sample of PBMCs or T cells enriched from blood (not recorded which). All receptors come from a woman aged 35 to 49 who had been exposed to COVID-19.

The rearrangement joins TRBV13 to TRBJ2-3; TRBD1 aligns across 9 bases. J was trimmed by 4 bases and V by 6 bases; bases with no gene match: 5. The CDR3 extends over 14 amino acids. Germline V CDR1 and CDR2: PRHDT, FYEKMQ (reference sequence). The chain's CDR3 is CASSRRQGADTQYF. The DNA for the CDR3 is TGTGCCAGCAGTCGGAGACAGGGGGCAGATACGCAGTATTTT.

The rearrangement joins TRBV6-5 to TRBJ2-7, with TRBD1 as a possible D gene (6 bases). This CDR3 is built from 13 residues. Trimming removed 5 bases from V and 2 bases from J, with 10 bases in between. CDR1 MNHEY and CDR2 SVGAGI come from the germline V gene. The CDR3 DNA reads TGTGCCAGCAGTAAACAGGGTGCCTACGAGCAGTACTTC. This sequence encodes CASSKQGAYEQYF.

The CDR3 DNA follows: TGTGCCAGCAGCCTATACGCCGGGTATAATGAAAAACTGTTTTTT. It specifies CASSLYAGYNEKLFF. V gene TRBV3-1 (or the pseudogene TRBV3-2) combines with J gene TRBJ1-4; D ambiguous. The CDR3 length is 15 residues. V lost 4 bases and J lost 4, with 13 bases in between. CDR1 and CDR2 from the germline V gene are LGHDT and YNNKEL (reference sequence).

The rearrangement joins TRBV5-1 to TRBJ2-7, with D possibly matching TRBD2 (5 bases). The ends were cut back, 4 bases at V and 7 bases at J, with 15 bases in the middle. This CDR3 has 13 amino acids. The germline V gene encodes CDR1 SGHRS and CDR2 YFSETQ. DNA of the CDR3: TGCGCCAGCAGCCCCACGGGATTTCAGGAGCAGTACTTC. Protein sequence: CASSPTGFQEQYF. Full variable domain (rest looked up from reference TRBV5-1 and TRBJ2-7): KAGVTQTPRYLIKTRGQQVTLSCSPISGHRSVSWYQQTPGQGLQFLFEYFSETQRNKGNFPGRFSGRQFSNSRSEMNVSTLELGDSALYLCASSPTGFQEQYFGPGTRLTVT.

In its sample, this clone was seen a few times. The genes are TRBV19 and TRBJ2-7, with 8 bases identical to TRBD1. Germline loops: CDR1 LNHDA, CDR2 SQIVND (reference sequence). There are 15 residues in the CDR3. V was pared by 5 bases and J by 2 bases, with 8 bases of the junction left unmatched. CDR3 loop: CASSSGTGYTYEQYF. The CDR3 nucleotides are TGTGCCAGTAGTTCCGGGACAGGCTATACCTACGAGCAGTACTTC.

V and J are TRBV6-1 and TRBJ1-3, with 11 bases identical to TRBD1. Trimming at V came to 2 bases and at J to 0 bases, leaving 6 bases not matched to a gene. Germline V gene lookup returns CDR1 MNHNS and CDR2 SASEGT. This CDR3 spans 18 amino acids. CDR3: CASSETGQGAFSGNTIYF. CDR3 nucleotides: TGTGCCAGCAGTGAAACCGGACAGGGGGCCTTCTCTGGAAACACCATATATTTT.

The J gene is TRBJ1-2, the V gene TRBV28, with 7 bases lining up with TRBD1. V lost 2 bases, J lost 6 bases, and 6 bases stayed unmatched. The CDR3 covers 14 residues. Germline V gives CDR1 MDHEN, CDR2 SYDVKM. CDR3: CASSLRGQGDGYTF. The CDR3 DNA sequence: TGTGCCAGCAGTTTAAGGGGGCAGGGTGATGGCTACACCTTC.

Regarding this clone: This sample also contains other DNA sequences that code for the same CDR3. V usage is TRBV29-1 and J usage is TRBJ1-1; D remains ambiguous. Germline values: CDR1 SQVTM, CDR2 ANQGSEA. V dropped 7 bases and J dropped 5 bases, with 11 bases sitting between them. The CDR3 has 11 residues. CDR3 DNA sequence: TGCAGCGCCCGGGGTGGAACTGAAGCTTTCTTT. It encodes CSARGGTEAFF.

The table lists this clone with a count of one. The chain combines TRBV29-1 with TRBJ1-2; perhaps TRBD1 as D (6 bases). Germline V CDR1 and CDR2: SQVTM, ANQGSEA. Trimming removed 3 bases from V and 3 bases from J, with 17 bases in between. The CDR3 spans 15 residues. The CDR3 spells CSVDSQGRGDYGYTF. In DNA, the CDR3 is TGCAGCGTTGACTCGCAGGGGAGGGGGGACTATGGCTACACCTTC.

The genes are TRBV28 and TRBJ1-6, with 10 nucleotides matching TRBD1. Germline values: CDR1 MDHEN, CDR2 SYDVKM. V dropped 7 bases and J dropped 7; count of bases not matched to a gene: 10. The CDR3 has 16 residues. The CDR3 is CASTAQGGQGNSPLHF. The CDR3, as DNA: TGTGCCAGCACCGCGCAGGGGGGACAGGGGAATTCACCCCTCCACTTT.

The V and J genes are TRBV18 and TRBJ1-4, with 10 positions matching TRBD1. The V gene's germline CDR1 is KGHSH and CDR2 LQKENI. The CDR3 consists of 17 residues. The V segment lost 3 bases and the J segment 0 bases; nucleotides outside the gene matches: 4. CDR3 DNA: TGTGCCAGCTCACCTCGGACAGGGGGGACAACTAATGAAAAACTGTTTTTT. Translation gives CASSPRTGGTTNEKLFF.

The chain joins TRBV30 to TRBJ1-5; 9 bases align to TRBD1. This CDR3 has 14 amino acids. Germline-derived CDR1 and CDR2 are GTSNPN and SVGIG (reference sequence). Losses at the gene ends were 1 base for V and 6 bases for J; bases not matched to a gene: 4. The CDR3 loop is CAWSEGQGGQPQHF. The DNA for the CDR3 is TGTGCCTGGAGTGAGGGACAGGGCGGTCAGCCCCAGCATTTT. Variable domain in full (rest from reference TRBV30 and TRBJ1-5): SQTIHQWPATLVQPVGSPLSLECTVEGTSNPNLYWYRQAAGRGLQLLFYSVGIGQISSEVPQNLSASRPQDRQFILSSKKLLLSDSGFYLCAWSEGQGGQPQHFGDGTRLSIL.

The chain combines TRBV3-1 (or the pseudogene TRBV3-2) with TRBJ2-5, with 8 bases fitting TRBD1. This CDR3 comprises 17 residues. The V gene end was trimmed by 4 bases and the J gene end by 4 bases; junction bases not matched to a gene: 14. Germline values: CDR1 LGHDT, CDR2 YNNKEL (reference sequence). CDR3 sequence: CASSRSSLPGQGETQYF. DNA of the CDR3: TGTGCCAGCAGCCGGAGTTCCCTTCCAGGACAGGGAGAGACCCAGTACTTC.

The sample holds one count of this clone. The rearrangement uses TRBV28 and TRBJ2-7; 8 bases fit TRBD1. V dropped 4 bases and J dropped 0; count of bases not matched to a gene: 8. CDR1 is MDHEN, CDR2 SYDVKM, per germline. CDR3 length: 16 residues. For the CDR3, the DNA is TGTGCCAGCAGTTCCCCGGGACAGGTGCTCTCCTACGAGCAGTACTTC. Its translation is CASSSPGQVLSYEQYF.

The chain's CDR3 is CASSLTGGATAYEQYF. The CDR3 coding sequence is TGTGCCAGCAGTTTAACGGGGGGGGCCACGGCCTACGAGCAGTACTTC. The chain couples TRBV28 to TRBJ2-7; TRBD2 matches at 8 bases. V shed 2 bases, J shed 2 bases, and the junction held 8 bases outside the gene matches. Germline V gene sequence: CDR1 MDHEN, CDR2 SYDVKM. CDR3 length equals 16 residues.

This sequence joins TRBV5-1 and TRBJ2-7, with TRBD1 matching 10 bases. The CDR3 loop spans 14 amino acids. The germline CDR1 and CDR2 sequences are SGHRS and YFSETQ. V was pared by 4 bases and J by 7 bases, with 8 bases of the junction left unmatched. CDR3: CASSPRQGAGEQYF. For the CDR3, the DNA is TGCGCCAGCAGCCCGCGACAGGGGGCAGGGGAGCAGTACTTC.

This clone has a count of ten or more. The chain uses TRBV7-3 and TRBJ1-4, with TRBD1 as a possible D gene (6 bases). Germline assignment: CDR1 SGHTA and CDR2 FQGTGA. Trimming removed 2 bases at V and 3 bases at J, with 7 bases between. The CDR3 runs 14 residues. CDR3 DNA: TGTGCCAGCAGCTTACGACAGGCTAATGAAAAACTGTTTTTT. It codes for CASSLRQANEKLFF.

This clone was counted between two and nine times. CDR3 DNA sequence: TGCAGCGTTCGGGACAGGTCTTGGGATGAGCAGTTCTTC. Translated: CSVRDRSWDEQFF. The V and J genes are TRBV29-1 and TRBJ2-1, with 8 bases that match TRBD1. The CDR3 runs to 13 residues. Germline CDR1 SQVTM, CDR2 ANQGSEA. The trim removed 5 bases at V and 8 bases at J, leaving 8 bases unmatched.

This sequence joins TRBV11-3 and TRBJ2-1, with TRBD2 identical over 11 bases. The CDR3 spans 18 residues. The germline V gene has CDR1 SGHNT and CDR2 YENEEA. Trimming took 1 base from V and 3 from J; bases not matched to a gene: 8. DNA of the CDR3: TGTGCCAGCAGCTTAGGAGGGGCGACTAGCGGGGACTACAATGAGCAGTTCTTC. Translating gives CASSLGGATSGDYNEQFF.

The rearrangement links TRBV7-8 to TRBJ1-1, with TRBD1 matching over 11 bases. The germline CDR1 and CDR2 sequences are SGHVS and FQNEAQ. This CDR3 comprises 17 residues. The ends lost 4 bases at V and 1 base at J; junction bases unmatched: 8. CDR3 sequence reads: CASSSQDRGRGNTEAFF. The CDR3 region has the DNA TGTGCCAGCAGCTCCCAGGACAGGGGGCGCGGGAACACTGAAGCTTTCTTT.